The entry below gives a single TCR beta chain sequence along with its context. No antigen is known for it. One entry per CDR3 protein, called by TCRdb with MiXCR from the reads. This sample has approximately 73,000 distinct CDR3 sequences, with about 37% found just once. This specimen comes from a study of T cell repertoires in cytomegalovirus infection. Points from the study as a whole: Identification of carriers of CMV plus the relevant HLA was performed using cumulative public TCR beta family frequency.

Germline CDR1 is MNHEY and CDR2 is SMNVEV (reference sequence). Trimming stripped 3 bases from V and 4 bases from J, with 13 bases between. The CDR3 is 15 amino acids. The chain combines TRBV27 with TRBJ2-1; D might be TRBD2 (6 bases). The specimen comprised CD8+ T cells from cultured PBMCs, sampled from culture after CMV antigen stimulation. This receptor was taken from a human donor in good health (CMV status not recorded). Some clones in this sample may be carry-over from other donors' samples. CDR3 DNA: TGTGCCAGCAGTTTCCGGGACTCAAGATACAATGAGCAGTTCTTC. The encoded protein is CASSFRDSRYNEQFF.